The T cell receptor beta chain under discussion was sequenced for a study of cytomegalovirus exposure and HLA in healthy donors. General observations from the study: It was shown in a later analysis that HLA-associated TCR beta chains were more clonally expanded than other, equally common chains. For most TCR beta V segments, an earlier analysis put the productive rate at about 90% or about 30% of the time. DRB1 had the most TCR associations and HLA-C the fewest, a later analysis found, with rates varying by HLA locus.

With 60 Vbeta and 13 Jbeta primers, the PCR was carried out. Profiled with immunoSEQ multiplex PCR; TCRdb holds only in-frame clones, not every one. The sample yields 150,000 to 200,000 clones, almost 85% seen once. The V end lost 3 bases, the J end lost 4 bases, and 13 bases lay between the germline ends. This CDR3 comprises 15 residues. The germline CDR1 and CDR2 sequences are SNHLY and FYNNEI. With regard to this clone: Its specificity is unknown.

The specimen sequenced was PBMCs. This sequence originates from a girl aged 5-17 years in good health and CMV-seropositive. V usage is TRBV2 and J usage is TRBJ1-3; D call uncertain. The CDR3 reads CASSDRGSKGNTIYF. DNA of the CDR3: TGTGCCAGCAGTGACCGTGGCAGTAAAGGAAACACCATATATTTT.